A selection of T cell receptor beta chains follows, all from one sample in a study of yellow fever vaccine responses in identical twins. MiXCR was run by TCRdb on the RT-PCR reads, yielding one entry per CDR3 protein. The sample contains 30,000 to 35,000 distinct CDR3 sequences, more than 50% of which appear only once. This specimen was T cells from blood (PBMCs), unsorted or a sorted subset (not recorded which), taken before or after yellow fever vaccination (not recorded which). These receptors originate from a woman between 18 and 29 years old who received the yellow fever vaccine. Each CDR3 is given with its conserved first and last residue. Fields, in order: V gene, D gene, J gene, clone size, CDR3 DNA, CDR3 protein. D genes are given only for firm matches. Not all rows give a size; the values are once, few, many and, for expanded clones, a class.

V: TRBV11-3
D: -
J: TRBJ1-1
size: -
DNA: TGTGCCAGCAGCTTAGATCCCGGGTCGGGCACTGAAGCTTTCTTT
CDR3: CASSLDPGSGTEAFF

V: TRBV29-1
D: -
J: TRBJ1-4
size: -
DNA: TGCAGCGTTACCACCCTCGGAGAGAATGAAAAACTGTTTTTT
CDR3: CSVTTLGENEKLFF

V: TRBV3-1
D: TRBD2
J: TRBJ2-2
size: -
DNA: TGTGCCAGCAGCCAAGACCGGACTAGCAACACCGGGGAGCTGTTTTTT
CDR3: CASSQDRTSNTGELFF

V: TRBV7-6
D: TRBD2
J: TRBJ2-1
size: -
DNA: TGTGCCAGCAGCTTCGGCGGGGGGGCGTTGAATGAGCAGTTCTTC
CDR3: CASSFGGGALNEQFF

V: TRBV29-1
D: -
J: TRBJ2-1
size: -
DNA: TGCAGCGCTTTAGGGGCCCACAATGAGCAGTTCTTC
CDR3: CSALGAHNEQFF

V: TRBV11-1
D: -
J: TRBJ2-5
size: few
DNA: TGTGCCAGCAGCTTGGGTGTGACAGGCGTGAGCCAAGAGACCCAGTACTTC
CDR3: CASSLGVTGVSQETQYF

V: TRBV18
D: TRBD1
J: TRBJ1-5
size: few
DNA: TGTGCCAGCTCACCACCTGGACAGGGTGGACAGCCCCAGCATTTT
CDR3: CASSPPGQGGQPQHF

V: TRBV12-3/TRBV12-4
D: -
J: TRBJ2-2
size: -
DNA: TGTGCCAGCAGTTTGAGGGGTACCGGGGAGCTGTTTTTT
CDR3: CASSLRGTGELFF

V: TRBV2
D: TRBD1
J: TRBJ1-1
size: -
DNA: TGTGCCAGCAGTCGGGACAGGAACACTGAAGCTTTCTTT
CDR3: CASSRDRNTEAFF

V: TRBV18
D: -
J: TRBJ2-7
size: few
DNA: TGTGCCAGCTCACCTAGCTCCTACGAGCAGTACTTC
CDR3: CASSPSSYEQYF

V: TRBV15
D: TRBD1
J: TRBJ1-2
size: -
DNA: TGTGCCACCCGGTCGGACAGGGAGGGCTACACCTTC
CDR3: CATRSDREGYTF

V: TRBV11-3
D: TRBD1
J: TRBJ1-1
size: -
DNA: TGTGCCAGCAGCCCGTGGACAGGGACGAACACTGAAGCTTTCTTT
CDR3: CASSPWTGTNTEAFF

V: TRBV11-1
D: -
J: TRBJ2-2
size: -
DNA: TGTGCCAGCAGCCCCAGGGCCTTGAACACCGGGGAGCTGTTTTTT
CDR3: CASSPRALNTGELFF

V: TRBV9
D: TRBD2
J: TRBJ2-5
size: -
DNA: TGTGCCAGCAGCGTAGAGGCGGGACTACAAGAGACCCAGTACTTC
CDR3: CASSVEAGLQETQYF

V: TRBV13
D: TRBD2
J: TRBJ2-7
size: -
DNA: TGTGCCAGCAGCCCCTCTCCGCGGGAGGGACAAAGTTACGAGCAGTACTTC
CDR3: CASSPSPREGQSYEQYF

V: TRBV20-1
D: TRBD2
J: TRBJ2-2
size: -
DNA: TGCAGTGCTAGAGGGGGGGGTGAGCTGTTTTTT
CDR3: CSARGGGELFF

V: TRBV6-5
D: TRBD2
J: TRBJ2-7
size: -
DNA: TGTGCCAGCAGTTACTCCCAGCGGGGATCCTACGAGCAGTACTTC
CDR3: CASSYSQRGSYEQYF

V: TRBV10-1
D: -
J: TRBJ1-5
size: -
DNA: TGCGCCAGCAGTACGGGACTCAATCAGCCCCAGCATTTT
CDR3: CASSTGLNQPQHF

V: TRBV2
D: -
J: TRBJ2-7
size: -
DNA: TGTGCCAGCAGTGAACCAGTACCCTCAGGGGATGGCTACGAGCAGTACTTC
CDR3: CASSEPVPSGDGYEQYF

V: TRBV20-1
D: -
J: TRBJ1-1
size: -
DNA: TGCAGTGCTATTCAGTACACTGAAGCTTTCTTT
CDR3: CSAIQYTEAFF

V: TRBV12-3/TRBV12-4
D: -
J: TRBJ1-1
size: -
DNA: TGTGCCAGCAGTTTAGCGCTGGGGCGGTACACTGAAGCTTTCTTT
CDR3: CASSLALGRYTEAFF

V: TRBV18
D: -
J: TRBJ1-4
size: -
DNA: TGTGCCAGCTCACCACCGAGACACCCCAAGCAGGAAAAACTGTTTTTT
CDR3: CASSPPRHPKQEKLFF

V: TRBV18
D: -
J: TRBJ1-2
size: few
DNA: TGTGCCAGCTCACCGCCCCAGGGGAGAGGGTCTAACTATGGCTACACCTTC
CDR3: CASSPPQGRGSNYGYTF

V: TRBV18
D: -
J: TRBJ2-1
size: few
DNA: TGTGCCAGCTCACTAGGAGCGGACAATGAGCAGTTCTTC
CDR3: CASSLGADNEQFF

V: TRBV7-9
D: -
J: TRBJ1-1
size: -
DNA: TGTGCCAGCAGCCCGAAAATGGGGGAATTGGGTGACACTGAAGCTTTCTTT
CDR3: CASSPKMGELGDTEAFF

V: TRBV11-1
D: -
J: TRBJ2-1
size: -
DNA: TGTGCCAGCAGCTTAGCCCAAAACTACAATGAGCAGTTCTTC
CDR3: CASSLAQNYNEQFF

V: TRBV11-1
D: TRBD2
J: TRBJ2-3
size: few
DNA: TGTGCCAGCAGCACCGAGGGGGCCGGACTAGCGGGAGTGGATACGCAGTATTTT
CDR3: CASSTEGAGLAGVDTQYF

V: TRBV29-1
D: -
J: TRBJ2-3
size: -
DNA: TGCAGCGTTGTTCTGCTAGCAGATACGCAGTATTTT
CDR3: CSVVLLADTQYF

V: TRBV7-9
D: -
J: TRBJ2-2
size: -
DNA: TGTGCCAGCTACACCGGGGAGCTGTTTTTT
CDR3: CASYTGELFF

V: TRBV11-3
D: TRBD2
J: TRBJ2-1
size: few
DNA: TGTGCCAGCAGCCCTGGCGGGGGGTCTTCCTACAATGAGCAGTTCTTC
CDR3: CASSPGGGSSYNEQFF

V: TRBV3-1
D: TRBD1
J: TRBJ2-3
size: -
DNA: TGTGCCAGCAGCCCGACAGGGGGTACGCAGTATTTT
CDR3: CASSPTGGTQYF

V: TRBV14
D: -
J: TRBJ1-6
size: once
DNA: TGTGCCAGCAGCCCCCCATCACCCCTCCACTTT
CDR3: CASSPPSPLHF

V: TRBV28
D: TRBD1
J: TRBJ2-7
size: -
DNA: TGTGCCAGCAGTGGGTCCGGGACAGGGGATGAGCAGTACTTC
CDR3: CASSGSGTGDEQYF